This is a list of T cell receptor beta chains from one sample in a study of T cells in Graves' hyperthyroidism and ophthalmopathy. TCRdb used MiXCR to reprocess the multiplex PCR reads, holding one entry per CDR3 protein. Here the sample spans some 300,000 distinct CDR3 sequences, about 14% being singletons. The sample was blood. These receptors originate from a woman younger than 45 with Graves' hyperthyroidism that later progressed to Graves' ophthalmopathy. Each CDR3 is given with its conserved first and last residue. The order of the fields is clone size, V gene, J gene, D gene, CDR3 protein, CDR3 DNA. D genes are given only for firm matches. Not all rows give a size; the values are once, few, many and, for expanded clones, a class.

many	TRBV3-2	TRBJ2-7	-	CASSQDEGRAYEQYF	TGTGCCAGCAGCCAAGACGAGGGCAGGGCCTACGAGCAGTACTTC
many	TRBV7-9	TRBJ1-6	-	CASSPSDAGDNSPLHF	TGTGCCAGCAGCCCCTCCGATGCAGGCGACAATTCACCCCTCCACTTT
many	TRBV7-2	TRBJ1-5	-	CASSLDAGNQPQHF	TGTGCCAGCAGCTTAGACGCCGGCAATCAGCCCCAGCATTTT
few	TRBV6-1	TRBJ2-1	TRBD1	CASREFTGAEQFF	TGTGCCAGCAGAGAATTTACAGGGGCTGAGCAGTTCTTC
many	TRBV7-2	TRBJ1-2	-	CASSLRDTANYGYTF	TGTGCCAGCAGCCTTCGGGACACAGCTAACTATGGCTACACCTTC
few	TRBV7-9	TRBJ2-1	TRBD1	CASSRSQGAGSYNEQFF	TGTGCCAGCAGCCGCTCACAGGGGGCGGGCTCCTACAATGAGCAGTTCTTC
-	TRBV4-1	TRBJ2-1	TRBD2	CASSQGGAGGRSSAYNEQFF	TGCGCCAGCAGCCAAGGAGGGGCGGGAGGTAGGTCGAGCGCCTACAATGAGCAGTTCTTC
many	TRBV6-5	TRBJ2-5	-	CASSYRYLGPSFQETQYF	TGTGCCAGCAGTTACCGTTACTTAGGGCCTAGTTTCCAAGAGACCCAGTACTTC
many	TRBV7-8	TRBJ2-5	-	CASSLAVIREETQYF	TGTGCCAGCAGCTTAGCGGTGATTAGGGAAGAGACCCAGTACTTC
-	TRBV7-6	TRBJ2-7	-	CASSLGRGGTDYEQYF	TGTGCCAGCAGCTTAGGGCGCGGCGGGACGGACTACGAGCAGTACTTC
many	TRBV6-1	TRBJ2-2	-	CASSEAMASTGELFF	TGTGCCAGCAGTGAAGCCATGGCCTCCACCGGGGAGCTGTTTTTT
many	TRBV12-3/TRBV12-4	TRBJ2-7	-	CASSSGTYYEQYF	TGTGCCAGCAGTTCAGGGACCTACTACGAGCAGTACTTC
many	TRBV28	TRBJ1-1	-	CASSWGAANTEAFF	TGTGCCAGCAGTTGGGGGGCAGCGAACACTGAAGCTTTCTTT
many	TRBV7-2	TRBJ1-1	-	CASSLGAENTEAFF	TGTGCCAGCAGCTTAGGGGCGGAGAACACTGAAGCTTTCTTT
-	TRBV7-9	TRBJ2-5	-	CACRLGTQQETQYF	TGTGCCTGCAGACTCGGGACACAACAAGAGACCCAGTACTTC
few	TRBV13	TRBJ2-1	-	CASSTGLLSNEQFF	TGTGCCAGCAGCACAGGACTTTTATCGAATGAGCAGTTCTTC
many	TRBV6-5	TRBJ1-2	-	CASSYSIPSGGYTF	TGTGCCAGCAGTTACTCGATTCCGTCAGGTGGCTACACCTTC
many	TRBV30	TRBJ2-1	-	CAWSVGRLNEQFF	TGTGCCTGGAGTGTAGGGCGCCTCAATGAGCAGTTCTTC
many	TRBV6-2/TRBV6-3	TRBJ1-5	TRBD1	CATRSGTGNQPQHF	TGTGCCACCCGCTCCGGGACAGGCAATCAGCCCCAGCATTTT
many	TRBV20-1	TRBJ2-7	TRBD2	CSARELTGTSYEQYF	TGCAGTGCTAGAGAACTGACCGGGACTAGCTACGAGCAGTACTTC
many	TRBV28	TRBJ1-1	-	CASSPPRGNTEAFF	TGTGCCAGCAGTCCCCCGAGGGGGAACACTGAAGCTTTCTTT
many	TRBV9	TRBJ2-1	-	CASSVDDNEQFF	TGTGCCAGCAGCGTTGACGACAATGAGCAGTTCTTC
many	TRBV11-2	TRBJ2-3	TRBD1	CASSSDRDWTDTQYF	TGTGCCAGCAGCTCGGACAGGGATTGGACAGATACGCAGTATTTT
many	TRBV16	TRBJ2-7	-	CASSQSRGSLGEQYF	TGTGCCAGCAGCCAATCAAGGGGTTCCCTCGGCGAGCAGTACTTC
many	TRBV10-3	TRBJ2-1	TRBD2	CAISEASGRVHSTGEQFF	TGTGCCATCAGTGAAGCTAGCGGGAGGGTTCATTCGACTGGTGAGCAGTTCTTC
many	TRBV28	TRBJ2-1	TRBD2	CASSPLDSGSLDEQFF	TGTGCCAGCAGCCCTCTGGATAGCGGGAGTTTGGATGAGCAGTTCTTC
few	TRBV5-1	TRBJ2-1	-	CASSWELENEQFF	TGCGCCAGCAGTTGGGAGCTCGAAAATGAGCAGTTCTTC
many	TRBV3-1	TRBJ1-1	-	CASSSTVSPDTEAFF	TGTGCCAGCAGCTCGACGGTGAGCCCAGACACTGAAGCTTTCTTT
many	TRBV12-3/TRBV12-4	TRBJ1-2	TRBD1	CASRPQGAGHGYTF	TGTGCCAGCAGGCCACAGGGGGCGGGCCATGGCTACACCTTC
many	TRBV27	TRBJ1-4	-	CASSPDGRVWEKLFF	TGTGCCAGCAGTCCAGACGGACGAGTTTGGGAAAAACTGTTTTTT
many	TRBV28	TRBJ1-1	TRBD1	CASKDRGMNTEAFF	TGTGCCAGCAAGGACAGGGGGATGAACACTGAAGCTTTCTTT
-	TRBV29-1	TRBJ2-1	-	CSVEDGSDNEQFF	TGCAGCGTTGAGGACGGTTCGGACAATGAGCAGTTCTTC